A selection of T cell receptor beta chains follows, all from one sample in a study of T cell responses to AZD1222 COVID-19 vaccine. Profiling relied on immunoSEQ multiplex PCR, and the TCRdb table lists in-frame clones only, not all of them. Among 75,000 to 90,000 clones, about 83% were seen once, and the ten largest hold about 9.5%. The source was peripheral blood, collected on day 0 of AZD1222 vaccination. All receptors come from an adult in good health. Both conserved end residues are part of each CDR3.

J: TRBJ2-5; V: TRBV18; CDR3: CASSHRTMQETQYF
J: TRBJ1-4; V: TRBV18; CDR3: CASSPSQGATNEKLFF
J: TRBJ1-1; V: TRBV5-5; CDR3: CASSLVGRATEAFF
J: TRBJ1-1; V: TRBV5-1; CDR3: CASSLGWNTEAFF
J: TRBJ2-3; V: TRBV19; CDR3: CASRRTGSTDTQYF
J: TRBJ1-1; V: TRBV4-2; CDR3: CASSSNSNTEAFF
J: TRBJ2-3; V: TRBV19; CDR3: CASSRLAGEVTDTQYF
J: TRBJ1-4; V: TRBV7-9; CDR3: CASSLIGGATNEKLFF
J: TRBJ2-7; V: TRBV6-6; CDR3: CASSTSGGSYEQYF
J: TRBJ1-5; V: TRBV23-1; CDR3: CASSQGPTWRGRSNQPQHF
J: TRBJ1-4; V: TRBV5-6; CDR3: CASTPSPGARKLFF
J: TRBJ2-1; V: TRBV7-3; CDR3: CASSLMAGSSYNEQFF
J: TRBJ1-2; V: TRBV7-6; CDR3: CASSPYRQAGYTF
J: TRBJ2-6; V: TRBV5-1; CDR3: CASSARPGSGANVLTF